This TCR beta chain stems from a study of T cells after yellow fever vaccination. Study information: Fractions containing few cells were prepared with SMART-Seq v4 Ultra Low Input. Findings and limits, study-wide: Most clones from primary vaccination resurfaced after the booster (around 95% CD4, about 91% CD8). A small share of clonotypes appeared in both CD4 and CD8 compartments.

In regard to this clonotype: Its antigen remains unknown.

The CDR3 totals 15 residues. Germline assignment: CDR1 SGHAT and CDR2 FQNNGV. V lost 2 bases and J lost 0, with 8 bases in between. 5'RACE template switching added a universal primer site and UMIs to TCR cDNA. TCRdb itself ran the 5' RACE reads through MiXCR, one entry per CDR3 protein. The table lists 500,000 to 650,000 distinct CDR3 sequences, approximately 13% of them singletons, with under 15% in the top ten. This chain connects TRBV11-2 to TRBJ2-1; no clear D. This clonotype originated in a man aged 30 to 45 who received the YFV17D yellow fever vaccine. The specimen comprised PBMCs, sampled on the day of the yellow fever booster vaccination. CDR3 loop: CASSLLHPSYNEQFF. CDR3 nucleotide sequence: TGTGCCAGCAGCTTATTGCATCCCTCCTACAATGAGCAGTTCTTC.